Listed below are T cell receptor beta chains from one sample, sequenced in a study of blood T cell repertoires in COVID-19. Profiled with immunoSEQ multiplex PCR; TCRdb holds only in-frame clones, not every one. The sample records about 52,000 clones, roughly nine tenths being singletons. Sequenced sample: peripheral blood. All receptors derive from a man older than 75 with active or convalescent COVID-19. Both conserved end residues are part of each CDR3. A D gene is named only where the DNA matches it firmly.

TRBD1 TRBJ2-6 TRBV29-1 CSVTGGPGPNVLTF
NA TRBJ2-7 TRBV5-4 CASSLVAGRAYEQYF
TRBD1 TRBJ2-1 TRBV5-1 CASSLRTGTGHLNEQFF
NA TRBJ1-6 TRBV9 CASSVASGNNSPLHF
NA TRBJ2-2 TRBV7-9 CASRSRGIGTGELFF
NA TRBJ1-5 TRBV28 CASSLQGENQPQHF
NA TRBJ2-3 TRBV7-2 CASSLDLASGTDTQYF
TRBD1 TRBJ1-1 TRBV19 CASTEQGFTEAFF
NA TRBJ1-3 TRBV7-2 CASSLAVGAGNTIYF
TRBD1 TRBJ1-1 TRBV5-1 CASSTVGRGPTAAFF
NA TRBJ1-5 TRBV11-3 CASSQAWSRNRNSNQPQHF
TRBD1 TRBJ2-1 TRBV15 CATSSLQGFDEQFF
NA TRBJ2-1 TRBV28 CASSTRLGISYNEQFF
TRBD2 TRBJ2-3 TRBV5-4 CASSLAGDNKIDTQYF
NA TRBJ2-7 TRBV6-5 CASIPSAGQGGEQYF
TRBD1 TRBJ2-7 TRBV5-6 CASSFRPGGSYEQYF
TRBD2 TRBJ2-3 TRBV11-2 CASSFGSGGSTDTQYF
TRBD2 TRBJ2-1 TRBV30 CAWRSETSGGHNEQFF
NA TRBJ2-3 TRBV7-2 CASSSRGTDTQYF
NA TRBJ2-1 TRBV5-8 CASSFRDKAYNEQFF
TRBD2 TRBJ2-7 TRBV12-5 CASGFLLLAGYYIYEQYF
TRBD1 TRBJ1-3 TRBV18 CASSPLTGQGTGNTIYF
NA TRBJ2-7 TRBV19 CASSMVSSYEQYF
NA TRBJ1-1 TRBV30 CAWSVGGATEAFF
NA TRBJ1-1 TRBV4-1 CASSQSRGENTEAFF
NA TRBJ2-7 TRBV5-5 CASSPSGFSSYEQYF
NA TRBJ2-1 TRBV11-2 CASSRFGRGRSYNEQFF
TRBD2 TRBJ2-7 TRBV24-1 CATSDHTREGVGGQYF
NA TRBJ1-1 TRBV6-5 CASSLQGNTEAFF
NA TRBJ2-5 TRBV9 CASSPHSGIQETQYF
TRBD2 TRBJ2-3 TRBV19 CASSRTSGPSGGDTQYF
TRBD1 TRBJ1-5 TRBV7-2 CASSLVGGASNQPQHF
TRBD1 TRBJ1-6 TRBV11-3 CASSTGGRSPLHF
NA TRBJ2-7 TRBV6-5 CASSFGDFYEQYF
TRBD1 TRBJ1-5 TRBV29-1 CSVRQGDQPQHF
NA TRBJ2-7 TRBV3-1/TRBV3-2 CASSQSSGEYNEQYF
NA TRBJ1-2 TRBV5-1 CASSTKGGEGYGYTF
NA TRBJ2-7 TRBV12-3/TRBV12-4 CASSLLYEQYF
TRBD2 TRBJ2-3 TRBV20-1 CSASPPLAGATGGDTQYF
NA TRBJ2-2 TRBV19 CASTATLVTGELFF
NA TRBJ1-5 TRBV10-3 CAISESPTGQNQPQHF
NA TRBJ2-1 TRBV6-5 CASSYTYSSYNEQFF
TRBD1 TRBJ1-4 TRBV5-1 CASSSQGVDEKLFF
NA TRBJ1-2 TRBV25-1 CASSESGGFYGYTF
TRBD1 TRBJ2-3 TRBV19 CASSTNWDRGKDTQYF
NA TRBJ1-2 TRBV18 CASSPLGGGYTF
TRBD2 TRBJ2-6 TRBV10-3 CAISDQRGITGANVLTF
NA TRBJ1-1 TRBV18 CASSPFPLQGNTEAFF
NA TRBJ2-1 TRBV7-3 CASSLNGGAYNEQFF
NA TRBJ1-5 TRBV4-3 CASSQDVLSRDNQPQHF
TRBD1 TRBJ1-2 TRBV28 CASSYTTGARGYTF
NA TRBJ1-2 TRBV6-6 CASVSQRGYGYTF
NA TRBJ1-5 TRBV27 CASSGGSEQPQHF
NA TRBJ1-1 TRBV7-9 CASSLGGFVTGRVAEAFF
TRBD2 TRBJ2-2 TRBV27 CASRETSVNTGELFF
TRBD1 TRBJ1-2 TRBV5-1 CASSPGQGALLYGYTF
NA TRBJ1-4 TRBV19 CASSIGQNNEKLFF